The present T cell receptor beta chain was sequenced within a study of shared clonotypes between healthy human individuals. This clone was recorded only once. CDR3 length: 15 amino acids. Germline V CDR1 and CDR2: MNHNS, SASEGT. The V end lost 3 bases, the J end lost 7 bases, and 16 bases lay between the germline ends. Profiling relied on immunoSEQ multiplex PCR, and the TCRdb table lists in-frame clones only, not all of them. This table has hundreds of thousands of clones, around 97% appearing once. The sample consisted of naive CD4+ T cells sorted from blood. Subset given: CD45RA+ positively selected. This chain joins TRBV6-1 and TRBJ1-5, with D tentatively TRBD1 (6 bases). This receptor was identified in a woman under 40 in good health. The CDR3 protein is CASSESGHWDQPQHF. CDR3 nucleotide sequence: TGTGCCAGCAGTGAGTCGGGACATTGGGACCAGCCCCAGCATTTT.